Listed below are T cell receptor beta chains from one sample, sequenced in a study of blood T cell repertoires in COVID-19. Assay used: immunoSEQ multiplex PCR; TCRdb lists only in-frame clones, some missing. This repertoire shows roughly 80,000 clones, 70% to 85% found once; its top ten account for around 13%. The material sequenced was peripheral blood. These receptors were taken from a human donor in a cohort sampled during active COVID-19. Both conserved end residues are part of each CDR3. A D gene is named only where the DNA matches it firmly. The size field is filled for only some rows; it gives once, few, many or a size class.

clone_size d_call j_call v_call cdr3_aa cdr3_nt
NA TRBD2 TRBJ2-2 TRBV5-1 CASRQTSGGAAGELFF TGCGCCAGCAGACAGACTAGCGGGGGCGCCGCCGGGGAGCTGTTTTTT
NA NA TRBJ1-2 TRBV19 CASSTLTGTRMGGYTF TGTGCCAGTAGTACCCTTACCGGGACAAGAATGGGGGGCTACACCTTC
NA NA TRBJ1-2 TRBV4-1 CASSRQELSGIPFLPYGYTF TGCGCCAGCAGCCGCCAAGAATTATCAGGGATACCCTTTCTCCCCTATGGCTACACCTTC
NA TRBD2 TRBJ2-7 TRBV2 CASSEVRASGLYEQYF TGTGCCAGCAGTGAAGTAAGGGCTAGCGGTCTGTACGAGCAGTACTTC
few NA TRBJ1-5 TRBV19 CATSPHRGGGQPQHF TGTGCCACTAGTCCTCACCGGGGGGGCGGTCAGCCCCAGCATTTT
NA NA TRBJ1-1 TRBV28 CASRGALGGDPNTEAFF TGTGCCAGCAGAGGGGCACTTGGGGGGGACCCAAACACTGAAGCTTTCTTT
once TRBD2 TRBJ2-5 TRBV7-8 CASSYGTSGGALETQYF TGTGCCAGCAGCTACGGGACTAGCGGGGGGGCCCTGGAGACCCAGTACTTC
NA TRBD1 TRBJ1-5 TRBV27 CASSDRESQPQHF TGTGCCAGCAGCGACAGGGAAAGTCAGCCCCAGCATTTT
NA NA TRBJ2-3 TRBV11-2 CASSLDREDTQYF TGTGCCAGCAGCTTAGATAGAGAAGATACGCAGTATTTT
NA NA TRBJ1-1 TRBV5-5 CASSLTVLPFF TGTGCCAGCAGCTTGACAGTCCTCCCCTTCTTT
NA NA TRBJ2-1 TRBV10-3 CAISALGGINEQFF TGTGCCATCAGTGCCCTCGGCGGGATCAATGAGCAGTTCTTC
NA NA TRBJ1-2 TRBV19 CASTRDYGYTF TGTGCCAGTACCAGGGACTATGGCTACACCTTC
NA TRBD1 TRBJ2-3 TRBV6-5 CASSLRTGVADTQYF TGTGCCAGCAGTCTACGGACAGGGGTGGCAGATACGCAGTATTTT
NA TRBD1 TRBJ1-6 TRBV7-8 CASRKQQGGNSPLHF TGTGCCAGCAGAAAACAACAGGGGGGGAATTCACCCCTCCACTTT
NA TRBD1 TRBJ2-1 TRBV20-1 CSASRTGTSNEQFF TGCAGTGCTAGTCGGACAGGGACTTCCAATGAGCAGTTCTTC
NA TRBD1 TRBJ2-4 TRBV3-1/TRBV3-2 CASNPGQGEIQYF TGTGCCAGCAACCCGGGACAGGGGGAAATTCAGTACTTC
NA NA TRBJ2-3 TRBV11-2 CASSAGWGTDTQYF TGTGCCAGCAGCGCGGGTTGGGGAACAGATACGCAGTATTTT
NA NA TRBJ1-5 TRBV7-8 CASSLVFGGGNQPQHF TGTGCCAGCAGCTTAGTTTTCGGGGGGGGGAATCAGCCCCAGCATTTT
NA NA TRBJ2-7 TRBV19 CASSIARGGAVYEQYF TGTGCCAGTAGTATTGCGAGGGGGGGCGCGGTTTACGAGCAGTACTTC
NA NA TRBJ2-7 TRBV19 CASSKPGHATYEQYF TGTGCCAGTAGTAAACCGGGACACGCCACCTACGAGCAGTACTTC
NA TRBD2 TRBJ2-1 TRBV5-4 CASSGGTSGSYNEQFF TGTGCCAGCAGCGGAGGGACTAGCGGCTCCTACAATGAGCAGTTCTTC
few TRBD2 TRBJ2-3 TRBV11-2 CASSSRLAGGSTDTQYF TGTGCCAGCAGCTCCAGACTAGCGGGGGGGAGCACAGATACGCAGTATTTT
NA TRBD1 TRBJ1-3 TRBV9 CASGDTGAGNTIYF TGTGCCAGCGGAGATACAGGGGCTGGAAACACCATATATTTT
NA NA TRBJ1-6 TRBV14 CASSQTPNSPLHF TGTGCCAGCAGCCAAACTCCGAATTCACCCCTCCACTTT
NA NA TRBJ1-3 TRBV12-3/TRBV12-4 CAITKDSGNTIYF TGTGCCATCACAAAAGACTCTGGAAACACCATATATTTT
NA NA TRBJ2-2 TRBV7-9 CTSSRDGRINTGELFF TGTACCAGCAGCCGCGACGGCAGGATTAACACCGGGGAGCTGTTTTTT
once TRBD2 TRBJ2-5 TRBV11-2 CASSLVRGAVETQYF TGTGCCAGCAGCTTAGTGCGGGGGGCGGTGGAGACCCAGTACTTC
NA TRBD1 TRBJ2-2 TRBV6-5 CASSLTGGHTGELFF TGTGCCAGCAGTTTGACAGGGGGCCACACCGGGGAGCTGTTTTTT
NA NA TRBJ1-1 TRBV6-5 CASTKTGYTEAFF TGTGCCAGCACGAAAACGGGGTACACTGAAGCTTTCTTT
few TRBD1 TRBJ1-3 TRBV7-9 CASSKQGASGNTIYF TGTGCCAGCAGCAAGCAGGGGGCTTCTGGAAACACCATATATTTT
NA NA TRBJ2-5 TRBV18 CASSRTSRETQYF TGTGCCAGCTCACGAACTAGCCGGGAGACCCAGTACTTC
NA NA TRBJ1-1 TRBV14 CASSQDYGTEAFF TGTGCCAGCAGCCAAGATTACGGGACTGAAGCTTTCTTT
NA TRBD2 TRBJ2-7 TRBV11-2 CASSLDSGGGAYEQYF TGTGCCAGCAGCTTAGATTCGGGAGGGGGGGCGTACGAGCAGTACTTC
NA TRBD2 TRBJ2-3 TRBV29-1 CSVTPSGGGTDTQYF TGCAGCGTTACCCCTAGCGGGGGGGGCACAGATACGCAGTATTTT
few TRBD1 TRBJ1-1 TRBV19 CASSIDSTGDPTEAFF TGTGCCAGTAGTATAGACTCGACAGGGGACCCCACTGAAGCTTTCTTT
NA TRBD2 TRBJ2-2 TRBV9 CASSPRARASGGGGELFF TGTGCCAGCAGCCCCCGGGCCCGGGCTAGCGGGGGCGGGGGGGAGCTGTTTTTT
NA NA TRBJ2-1 TRBV6-5 CASGGSSYNEQFF TGTGCCAGCGGGGGGAGCTCCTACAATGAGCAGTTCTTC